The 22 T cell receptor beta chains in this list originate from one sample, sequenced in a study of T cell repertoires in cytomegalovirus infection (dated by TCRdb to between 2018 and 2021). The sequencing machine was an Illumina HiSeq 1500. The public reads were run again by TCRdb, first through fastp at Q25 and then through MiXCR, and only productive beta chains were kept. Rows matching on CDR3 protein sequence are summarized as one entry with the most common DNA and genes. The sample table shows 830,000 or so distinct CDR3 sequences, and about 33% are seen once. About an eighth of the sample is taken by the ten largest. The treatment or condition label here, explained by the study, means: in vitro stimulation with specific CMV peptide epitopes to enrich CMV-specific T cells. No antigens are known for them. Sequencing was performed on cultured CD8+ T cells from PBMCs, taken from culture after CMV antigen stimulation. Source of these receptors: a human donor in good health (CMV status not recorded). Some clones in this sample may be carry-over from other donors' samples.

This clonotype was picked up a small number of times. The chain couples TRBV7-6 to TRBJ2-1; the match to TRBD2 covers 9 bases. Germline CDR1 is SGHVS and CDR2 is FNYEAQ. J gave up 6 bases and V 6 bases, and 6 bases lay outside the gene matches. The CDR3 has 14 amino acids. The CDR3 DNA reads TGTGCCAGCAGATCGGGACTAGCCCCCAATGAGCAGTTCTTC. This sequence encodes CASRSGLAPNEQFF.

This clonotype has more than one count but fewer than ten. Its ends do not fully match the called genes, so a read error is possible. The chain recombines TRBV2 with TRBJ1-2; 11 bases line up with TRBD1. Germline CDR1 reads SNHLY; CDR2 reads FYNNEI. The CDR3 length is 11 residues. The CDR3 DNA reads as TGTGCCAGCAGTGGGAAGGGACAGGGGGTCTTC. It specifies CASSGKGQGVF.

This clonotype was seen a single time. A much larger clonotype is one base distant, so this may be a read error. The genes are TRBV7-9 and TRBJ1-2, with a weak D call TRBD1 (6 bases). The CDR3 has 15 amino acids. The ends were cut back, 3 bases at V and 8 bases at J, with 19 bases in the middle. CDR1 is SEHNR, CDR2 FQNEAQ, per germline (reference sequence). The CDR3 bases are TGTGCCAGCAGCTTTGGACGGGGGGCGAAGTACGGCTACACCTTC. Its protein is CASSFGRGAKYGYTF.

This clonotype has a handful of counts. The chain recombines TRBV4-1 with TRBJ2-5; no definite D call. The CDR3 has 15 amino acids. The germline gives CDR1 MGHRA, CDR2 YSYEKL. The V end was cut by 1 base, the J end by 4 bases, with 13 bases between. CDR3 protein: CASSQVMTSGETQYF. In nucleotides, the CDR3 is TGCGCCAGCAGCCAAGTGATGACTTCGGGAGAGACCCAGTACTTC.

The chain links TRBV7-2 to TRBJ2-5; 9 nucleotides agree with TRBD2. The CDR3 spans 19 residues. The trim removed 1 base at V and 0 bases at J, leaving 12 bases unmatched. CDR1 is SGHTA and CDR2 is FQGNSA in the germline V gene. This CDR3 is CASSLGAASGVDYQETQYF. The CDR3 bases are TGTGCCAGCAGCTTAGGCGCGGCTAGCGGGGTGGATTACCAAGAGACCCAGTACTTC.

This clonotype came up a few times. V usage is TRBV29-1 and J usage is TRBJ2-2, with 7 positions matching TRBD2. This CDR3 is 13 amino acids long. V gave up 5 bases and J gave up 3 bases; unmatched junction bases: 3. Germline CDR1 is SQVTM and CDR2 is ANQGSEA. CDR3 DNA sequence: TGCAGCGTTATGGCGGGGGACACCGGGGAGCTGTTTTTT. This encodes CSVMAGDTGELFF.

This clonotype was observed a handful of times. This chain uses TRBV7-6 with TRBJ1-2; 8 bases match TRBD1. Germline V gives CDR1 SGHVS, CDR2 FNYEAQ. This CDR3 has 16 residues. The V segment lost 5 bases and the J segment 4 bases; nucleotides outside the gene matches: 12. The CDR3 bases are TGTGCCAGCAGCACGTTGACAGGGGAGCCCTCCTATGGCTACACCTTC. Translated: CASSTLTGEPSYGYTF.

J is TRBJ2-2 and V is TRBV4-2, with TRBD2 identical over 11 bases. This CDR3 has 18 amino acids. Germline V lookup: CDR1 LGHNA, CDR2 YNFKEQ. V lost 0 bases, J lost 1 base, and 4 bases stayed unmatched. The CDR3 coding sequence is TGTGCCAGCAGCCAAGACGGACTAGCGGGCTTGAACACCGGGGAGCTGTTTTTT. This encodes CASSQDGLAGLNTGELFF.

For the CDR3, the DNA is TGCAGCGTTAAGACAGATGAGAACACTGAAGCTTTCTTT. Translating gives CSVKTDENTEAFF. The V call is TRBV29-1, the J call TRBJ1-1; D possibly corresponds to TRBD1 (5 bases). This CDR3 comprises 13 residues. Trimming left V 5 bases short and J 1 base short, with 11 bases between. Germline values: CDR1 SQVTM, CDR2 ANQGSEA.

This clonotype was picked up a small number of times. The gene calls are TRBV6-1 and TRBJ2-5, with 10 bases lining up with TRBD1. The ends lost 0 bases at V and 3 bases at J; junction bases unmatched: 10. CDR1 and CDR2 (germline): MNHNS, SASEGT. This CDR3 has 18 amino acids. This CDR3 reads CASSEALRMTGGEETQYF. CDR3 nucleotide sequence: TGTGCCAGCAGTGAAGCACTAAGGATGACAGGGGGCGAAGAGACCCAGTACTTC.

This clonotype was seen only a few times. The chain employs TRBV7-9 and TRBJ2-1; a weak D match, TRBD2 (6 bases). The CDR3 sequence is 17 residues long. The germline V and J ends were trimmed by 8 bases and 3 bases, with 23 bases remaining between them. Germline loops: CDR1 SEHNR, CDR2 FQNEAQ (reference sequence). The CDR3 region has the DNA TGTGCCAGCGGCGGGACCCTTTACGATCCACGCTACAATGAGCAGTTCTTC. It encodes CASGGTLYDPRYNEQFF.

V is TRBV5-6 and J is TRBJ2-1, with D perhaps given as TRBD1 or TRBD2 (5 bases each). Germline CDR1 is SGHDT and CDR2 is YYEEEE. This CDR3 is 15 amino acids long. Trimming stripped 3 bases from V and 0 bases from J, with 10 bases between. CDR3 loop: CASSWDPRSYNEQFF. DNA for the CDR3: TGTGCCAGCAGCTGGGACCCCCGCTCCTACAATGAGCAGTTCTTC. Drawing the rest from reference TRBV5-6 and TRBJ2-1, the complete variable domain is DAGVTQSPTHLIKTRGQQVTLRCSPKSGHDTVSWYQQALGQGPQFIFQYYEEEERQRGNFPDRFSGHQFPNYSSELNVNALLLGDSALYLCASSWDPRSYNEQFFGPGTRLTVL.

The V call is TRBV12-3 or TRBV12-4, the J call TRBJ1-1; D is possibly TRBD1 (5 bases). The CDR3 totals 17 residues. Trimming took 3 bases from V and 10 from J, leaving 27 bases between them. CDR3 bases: TGTGCCAGCAGTTTTTTCACCTTGACAGAATCGGGTTTTGGAGCTTTCTTT. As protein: CASSFFTLTESGFGAFF.

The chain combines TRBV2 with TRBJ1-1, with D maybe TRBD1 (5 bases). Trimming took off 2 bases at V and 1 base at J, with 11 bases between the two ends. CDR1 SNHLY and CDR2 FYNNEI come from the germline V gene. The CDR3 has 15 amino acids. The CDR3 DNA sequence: TGTGCCAGCAGTGAACGTTCGGGGGGGAACACTGAAGCTTTCTTT. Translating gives CASSERSGGNTEAFF.

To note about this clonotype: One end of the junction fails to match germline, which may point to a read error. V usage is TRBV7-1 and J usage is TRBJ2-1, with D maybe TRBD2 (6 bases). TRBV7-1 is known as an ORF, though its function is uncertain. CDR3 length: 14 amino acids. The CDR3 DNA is TGTGTCAGCAGCCCCCCGGGCGGGAATAATGAGCAGTTCTTC. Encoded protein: CVSSPPGGNNEQFF.

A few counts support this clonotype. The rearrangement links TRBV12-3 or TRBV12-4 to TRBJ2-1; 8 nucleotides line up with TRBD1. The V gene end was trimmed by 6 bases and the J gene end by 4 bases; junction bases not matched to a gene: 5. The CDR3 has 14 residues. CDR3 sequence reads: CASRGTGPYNEQFF. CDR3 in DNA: TGTGCCAGCAGAGGGACAGGCCCGTACAATGAGCAGTTCTTC.

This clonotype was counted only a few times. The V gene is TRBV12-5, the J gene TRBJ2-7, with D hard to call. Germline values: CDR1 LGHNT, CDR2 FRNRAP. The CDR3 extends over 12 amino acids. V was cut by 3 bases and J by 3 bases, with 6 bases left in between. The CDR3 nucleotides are TGTGCTAGTGGTTTCAGGAGCTACGAGCAGTACTTC. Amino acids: CASGFRSYEQYF.

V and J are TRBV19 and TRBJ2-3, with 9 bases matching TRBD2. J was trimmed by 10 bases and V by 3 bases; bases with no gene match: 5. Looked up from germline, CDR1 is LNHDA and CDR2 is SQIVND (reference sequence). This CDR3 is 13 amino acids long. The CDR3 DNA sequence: TGTGCCAGTAGTATCGGCGGGGGGGCGCCGCAGTATTTT. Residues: CASSIGGGAPQYF.

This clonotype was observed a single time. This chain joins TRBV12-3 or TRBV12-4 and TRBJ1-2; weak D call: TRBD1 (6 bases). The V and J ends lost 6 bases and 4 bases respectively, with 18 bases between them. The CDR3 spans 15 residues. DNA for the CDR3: TGTGCCAGCAGCCGGCACCAGGGGAATATCTATGGCTACACCTTC. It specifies CASSRHQGNIYGYTF.

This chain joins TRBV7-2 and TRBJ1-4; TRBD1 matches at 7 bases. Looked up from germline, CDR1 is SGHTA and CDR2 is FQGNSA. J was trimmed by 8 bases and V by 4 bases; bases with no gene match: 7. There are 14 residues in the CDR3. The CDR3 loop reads CASSSRGGMEKLFF. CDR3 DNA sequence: TGTGCCAGCAGCTCCAGAGGGGGCATGGAAAAACTGTTTTTT. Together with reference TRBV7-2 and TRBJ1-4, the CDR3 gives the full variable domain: GAGVSQSPSNKVTEKGKDVELRCDPISGHTALYWYRQSLGQGLEFLIYFQGNSAPDKSGLPSDRFSAERTGGSVSTLTIQRTQQEDSAVYLCASSSRGGMEKLFFGSGTQLSVL.

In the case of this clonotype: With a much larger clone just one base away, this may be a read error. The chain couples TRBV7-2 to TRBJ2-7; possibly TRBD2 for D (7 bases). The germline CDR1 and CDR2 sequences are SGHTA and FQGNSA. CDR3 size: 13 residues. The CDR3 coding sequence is TGTGTCAGCAGGAGGGGGGAGCGGGATGAGCAGTACTTC. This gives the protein CVSRRGERDEQYF.

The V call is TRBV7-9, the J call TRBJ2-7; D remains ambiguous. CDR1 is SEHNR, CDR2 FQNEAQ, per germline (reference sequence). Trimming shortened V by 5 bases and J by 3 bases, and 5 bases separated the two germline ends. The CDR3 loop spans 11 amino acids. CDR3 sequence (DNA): TGTGCCAGCAGCCCCGTCTACGAGCAGTACGTC. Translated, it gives CASSPVYEQYV.